The 10 T cell receptor beta chains listed next were all sequenced from one sample in a study of T cell responses to AZD1222 COVID-19 vaccine. The data were produced by immunoSEQ multiplex PCR, yet TCRdb's version contains in-frame clones alone and is incomplete. The sample yields fewer than 100,000 clones, around 88% seen once. Sequencing was performed on peripheral blood, taken 28 days after the second AZD1222 dose. These receptors all come from an adult who received the AZD1222 COVID-19 vaccine.

The genes are TRBV6-5 and TRBJ2-7; 7 bases fit TRBD1. Trimming at V came to 4 bases and at J to 2 bases, leaving 8 bases not matched to a gene. Germline assignment: CDR1 MNHEY and CDR2 SVGAGI. This CDR3 is built from 15 residues. CDR3 sequence: CASSSVGTVAYEQYF. In DNA, the CDR3 is TGTGCCAGCAGTTCCGTCGGGACAGTGGCCTACGAGCAGTACTTC.

The sample holds one count of this clone. This chain connects TRBV7-9 to TRBJ2-2; the D is unclear. The V end was cut by 4 bases, the J end by 0 bases, with 12 bases between. Per germline, CDR1 SEHNR and CDR2 FQNEAQ (reference sequence). The CDR3 spans 16 residues. Here the CDR3 reads CASSSPFWANTGELFF. CDR3 bases: TGTGCCAGCAGCTCCCCCTTTTGGGCGAACACCGGGGAGCTGTTTTTT.

This clone was detected only a few times. The CDR3 loop reads CASSPTTGWAGYTF. The CDR3 nucleotides read TGCGCCAGCAGCCCAACGACAGGGTGGGCTGGCTACACCTTC. This rearrangement joins TRBV5-1 to TRBJ1-2; TRBD1 aligns across 7 bases. Germline V CDR1 and CDR2: SGHRS, YFSETQ. J gave up 7 bases and V 4 bases, and 10 bases lay outside the gene matches. This CDR3 is built from 14 residues.

This sequence joins TRBV9 and TRBJ2-5; possibly TRBD2 for D (6 bases). The ends were cut back, 0 bases at V and 1 base at J, with 13 bases in the middle. CDR1 is SGDLS and CDR2 is YYNGEE in the germline V gene. The CDR3 length is 16 residues. This chain's CDR3 is CASSVDVGGTQETQYF. Here the CDR3 DNA reads TGTGCCAGCAGCGTAGATGTTGGGGGGACCCAAGAGACCCAGTACTTC. The full variable domain, with the rest looked up from reference TRBV9 and TRBJ2-5, is DSGVTQTPKHLITATGQRVTLRCSPRSGDLSVYWYQQSLDQGLQFLIQYYNGEERAKGNILERFSAQQFPDLHSELNLSSLELGDSALYFCASSVDVGGTQETQYFGPGTRLLVL.

This chain uses TRBV24-1 with TRBJ2-3, with D perhaps TRBD2 (5 bases). V lost 3 bases and J lost 6, with 9 bases in between. Germline values: CDR1 KGHDR, CDR2 SFDVKD. The CDR3 runs 13 residues. The CDR3 is CATSDPPGDTQYF. The CDR3 nucleotides are TGTGCCACCAGTGATCCCCCGGGGGATACGCAGTATTTT.

This chain joins TRBV5-6 and TRBJ1-5, with 10 nucleotides matching TRBD1. Germline V gene data show CDR1 as SGHDT and CDR2 as YYEEEE. This CDR3 is 17 amino acids long. The ends lost 3 bases at V and 0 bases at J; junction bases unmatched: 6. CDR3 loop: CASSSGTGAYSNQPQHF. The CDR3 DNA follows: TGTGCCAGCAGCTCCGGGACAGGGGCTTATAGCAATCAGCCCCAGCATTTT.

This clone appeared a single time. The V and J genes are TRBV15 and TRBJ2-4; D not certain. Between the trimmed V and J ends, which lost 0 bases and 9 bases, there was a span of 9 bases. The CDR3 covers 13 residues. Germline V gene data show CDR1 as LNHNV and CDR2 as YYDKDF (reference sequence). The CDR3 DNA follows: TGTGCCACCAGCAGAGATCGCGCATCCATTCAGTACTTC. It yields the protein CATSRDRASIQYF.

About this clone itself: Compared with germline, one end of the junction differs, possibly owing to a read error. The chain has TRBV7-7 and TRBJ2-1; maybe TRBD2 (6 bases). The CDR3 is made up of 15 amino acids. The germline CDR1 and CDR2 sequences are SSHAT and FNYEAQ (reference sequence). DNA for the CDR3: TGTGCTAGCAGCTTAGTGGCGGGGCCATATTATGAGCAGTTCTTC. Amino acid sequence: CASSLVAGPYYEQFF.

This clone showed up just once. This rearrangement joins TRBV23-1 to TRBJ2-5, with D possibly TRBD1 on 6 matching bases. TRBV23-1 is known as an ORF, though its function is uncertain. Trimming removed 4 bases from V and 1 base from J, with 13 bases in between. This CDR3 contains 15 residues. The CDR3 spells CASSLVQGPQETQYF. The CDR3, as DNA: TGCGCCAGCAGTCTAGTGCAGGGGCCCCAAGAGACCCAGTACTTC.

V gene TRBV3-1 (or the pseudogene TRBV3-2) combines with J gene TRBJ1-1, with D uncertain. V was pared by 4 bases and J by 1 base, with 7 bases between. The germline V gene has CDR1 LGHDT and CDR2 YNNKEL (reference sequence). The CDR3 runs to 13 residues. The CDR3 loop is CASSPRENTEAFF. In DNA, the CDR3 is TGTGCCAGCAGCCCGAGGGAGAACACTGAAGCTTTCTTT.